This is a list of T cell receptor beta chains from one sample in a study of tumour-infiltrating T cells in Burkitt lymphoma. Measured with immunoSEQ multiplex PCR; TCRdb has only the in-frame clones, and not every one. The sample includes some 13,000 clones, around 80% of them seen just once. The sequenced sample consisted of tumor tissue. The receptor source for this set is a human donor with diffuse large B-cell lymphoma. Both conserved end residues are part of each CDR3. Each record gives: CDR3 DNA, CDR3 protein, J gene, D gene, clone size, V gene. The D gene is left open where the match is weak. Size tells how often a clone was seen (once, few, many) or the class of an expanded clone, and some rows leave it out.

CDR3 DNA: TGTGCCAGCAGTTACGGGGGGAACACTGAAGCTTTCTTT; CDR3 protein: CASSYGGNTEAFF; J gene: TRBJ1-1; D gene: -; clone size: few; V gene: TRBV6-5
CDR3 DNA: TGTGCCTGGAGTGTACCCTATAGCGGGAGGCACGAGCAGTACTTC; CDR3 protein: CAWSVPYSGRHEQYF; J gene: TRBJ2-7; D gene: TRBD2; clone size: -; V gene: TRBV30
CDR3 DNA: TGTGCCAGCAGTTACTCCCTAGCGGGAGGGCCCTACGAGCAGTACTTC; CDR3 protein: CASSYSLAGGPYEQYF; J gene: TRBJ2-7; D gene: TRBD2; clone size: -; V gene: TRBV6-5
CDR3 DNA: TGTGCCAGCAGCGTAGCGGAAAAAAGGTACGAGCAGTACTTC; CDR3 protein: CASSVAEKRYEQYF; J gene: TRBJ2-7; D gene: -; clone size: -; V gene: TRBV9
CDR3 DNA: TGTGCCAGCAGCTTGGAAAGGGGAAGGTACGAGCAGTACTTC; CDR3 protein: CASSLERGRYEQYF; J gene: TRBJ2-7; D gene: -; clone size: -; V gene: TRBV5-4
CDR3 DNA: TGTGCCAGCAGCTTATTTAACTTAGGGACAGGGGACAATGGCTACACCTTC; CDR3 protein: CASSLFNLGTGDNGYTF; J gene: TRBJ1-2; D gene: TRBD1; clone size: -; V gene: TRBV7-8
CDR3 DNA: TGTGCTAGTGGACAGGGGGGTGGAACTGAAGCTTTCTTT; CDR3 protein: CASGQGGGTEAFF; J gene: TRBJ1-1; D gene: TRBD1; clone size: -; V gene: TRBV12-5
CDR3 DNA: TGCGCCAGCAGTGAGTCGACCTACGCGGGACAGAAGAACACTGAAGCTTTCTTT; CDR3 protein: CASSESTYAGQKNTEAFF; J gene: TRBJ1-1; D gene: TRBD1; clone size: -; V gene: TRBV10-1
CDR3 DNA: TGCAGCGTTGGCAGGGGGAACACCGGGGAGCTGTTTTTT; CDR3 protein: CSVGRGNTGELFF; J gene: TRBJ2-2; D gene: -; clone size: -; V gene: TRBV29-1
CDR3 DNA: TGTGCCAGCAGTTTATCGTGGGGCAATGAGCAGTTCTTC; CDR3 protein: CASSLSWGNEQFF; J gene: TRBJ2-1; D gene: -; clone size: -; V gene: TRBV27
CDR3 DNA: TGTGCCACCAGCCCCCCAGAGGGGGGAGTCCACGAGCAGTACTTC; CDR3 protein: CATSPPEGGVHEQYF; J gene: TRBJ2-7; D gene: -; clone size: once; V gene: TRBV15
CDR3 DNA: TGTGCCAGCAGTCGGGACTTATATGGCTACACCTTC; CDR3 protein: CASSRDLYGYTF; J gene: TRBJ1-2; D gene: -; clone size: -; V gene: TRBV28
CDR3 DNA: TGTGCCAGCAGTGAAGCTAGGCGAGGCGACTACGAGCAGTACTTC; CDR3 protein: CASSEARRGDYEQYF; J gene: TRBJ2-7; D gene: -; clone size: -; V gene: TRBV6-1
CDR3 DNA: TGCGCCAGCAGCTCCCCTCTGGGGACCCTGACAGGGGTCAAGACCCAGTACTTC; CDR3 protein: CASSSPLGTLTGVKTQYF; J gene: TRBJ2-5; D gene: TRBD1; clone size: -; V gene: TRBV5-1
CDR3 DNA: TGTGCCAGTAGTTTTATGGGGCCGCCCCGAACAGATACGCAGTATTTT; CDR3 protein: CASSFMGPPRTDTQYF; J gene: TRBJ2-3; D gene: -; clone size: medium-sized; V gene: TRBV19
CDR3 DNA: TGTGCCAGCAGGGCAGGGTCCAGCTACGAGCAGTACTTC; CDR3 protein: CASRAGSSYEQYF; J gene: TRBJ2-7; D gene: -; clone size: -; V gene: TRBV6-5
CDR3 DNA: TGTGCCAGCACGGCCGCCGCGGGAGAATCGTACGAGCAGTACTTC; CDR3 protein: CASTAAAGESYEQYF; J gene: TRBJ2-7; D gene: TRBD2; clone size: -; V gene: TRBV7-8
CDR3 DNA: TGCGCCAGCACCCTTTCCTCCAAGGGGGAGACCCAGTACTTC; CDR3 protein: CASTLSSKGETQYF; J gene: TRBJ2-5; D gene: -; clone size: -; V gene: TRBV5-1
CDR3 DNA: TGTGCCAGCAGCTTAGGTCCCAGGGTAGATGGCTACACCTTC; CDR3 protein: CASSLGPRVDGYTF; J gene: TRBJ1-2; D gene: -; clone size: few; V gene: TRBV11-2
CDR3 DNA: TGTGCCAGTAGTGCGTCCAGGGAGTACACAGATACGCAGTATTTT; CDR3 protein: CASSASREYTDTQYF; J gene: TRBJ2-3; D gene: -; clone size: -; V gene: TRBV19
CDR3 DNA: TGTGCCAGCAGTTTCCACAGGGCCACTGAAGCTTTCTTT; CDR3 protein: CASSFHRATEAFF; J gene: TRBJ1-1; D gene: -; clone size: -; V gene: TRBV27
CDR3 DNA: TGTGCCAGTAGTATACTCGACGGCTGGGGCTCTGGAAACACCATATATTTT; CDR3 protein: CASSILDGWGSGNTIYF; J gene: TRBJ1-3; D gene: -; clone size: -; V gene: TRBV19
CDR3 DNA: TGCGCCAGCAGTCAAGATAGGGGCCAGCCCCAGCATTTT; CDR3 protein: CASSQDRGQPQHF; J gene: TRBJ1-5; D gene: -; clone size: -; V gene: TRBV4-1
CDR3 DNA: TGTGCCAGCACCATGTCCCCCTCCGGTTCTAACTATGGCTACACCTTC; CDR3 protein: CASTMSPSGSNYGYTF; J gene: TRBJ1-2; D gene: -; clone size: once; V gene: TRBV2
CDR3 DNA: TGTGCCAGCTCACCTGGTGGGACAGATACGCAGTATTTT; CDR3 protein: CASSPGGTDTQYF; J gene: TRBJ2-3; D gene: -; clone size: -; V gene: TRBV18
CDR3 DNA: TGTGCCAGTAGTATTTTTGGTCTAGCTGTCACCGGGGAGCTGTTTTTT; CDR3 protein: CASSIFGLAVTGELFF; J gene: TRBJ2-2; D gene: -; clone size: -; V gene: TRBV19
CDR3 DNA: TGTGCCAGCACATTCACAGGGAGCTCCTACAATGAGCAGTTCTTC; CDR3 protein: CASTFTGSSYNEQFF; J gene: TRBJ2-1; D gene: -; clone size: medium-sized; V gene: TRBV27